This T cell receptor (beta chain) was captured by sequencing in a study of T cell repertoires in cytomegalovirus infection. Overall study findings and caveats: HLA-C-restricted CMV-specific TCR beta clonotypes were dominant in the ex vivo response.

The V end lost 5 bases, the J end lost 6 bases, and 11 bases lay between the germline ends. In germline, CDR1 is MDHEN, CDR2 SYDVKM. This CDR3 region has 12 residues. TCRdb reanalysed the reads using MiXCR and keeps one entry per CDR3 protein. The sample shows roughly 630,000 distinct CDR3 sequences, roughly 26% of them seen only once. A note on this clonotype: Its antigen is currently unknown.

The TCR was taken from a human donor in good health (CMV status not recorded). Some clones in this sample may be carry-over from other donors' samples. Sequenced material: CD8+ T cells from PBMCs. This sequence joins TRBV28 and TRBJ2-7; no definite D call. CDR3 sequence reads: CASSPAVGEQYF. The CDR3 coding sequence is TGTGCCAGCAGTCCCGCAGTCGGCGAGCAGTACTTC. The variable domain in full, with the rest retrieved from reference TRBV28 and TRBJ2-7, is DVKVTQSSRYLVKRTGEKVFLECVQDMDHENMFWYRQDPGLGLRLIYFSYDVKMKEKGDIPEGYSVSREKKERFSLILESASTNQTSMYLCASSPAVGEQYFGPGTRLTVT.